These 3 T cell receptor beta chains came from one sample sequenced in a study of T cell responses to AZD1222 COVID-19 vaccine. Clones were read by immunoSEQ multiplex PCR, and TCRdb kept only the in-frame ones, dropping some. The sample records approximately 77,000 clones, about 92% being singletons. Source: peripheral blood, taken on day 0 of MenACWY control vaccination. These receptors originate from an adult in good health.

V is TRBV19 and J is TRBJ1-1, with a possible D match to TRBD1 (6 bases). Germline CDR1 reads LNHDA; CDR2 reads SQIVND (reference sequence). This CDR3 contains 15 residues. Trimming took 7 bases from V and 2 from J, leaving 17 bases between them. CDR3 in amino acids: CASTTRQVLNTEAFF. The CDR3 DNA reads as TGTGCCAGTACCACTCGACAGGTACTTAACACTGAAGCTTTCTTT.

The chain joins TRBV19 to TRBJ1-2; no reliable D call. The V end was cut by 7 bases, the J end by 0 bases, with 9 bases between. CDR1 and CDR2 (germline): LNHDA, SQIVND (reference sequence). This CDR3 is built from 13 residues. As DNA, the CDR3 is TGTGCCAGTACCATGCGGACTAACTATGGCTACACCTTC. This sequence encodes CASTMRTNYGYTF.

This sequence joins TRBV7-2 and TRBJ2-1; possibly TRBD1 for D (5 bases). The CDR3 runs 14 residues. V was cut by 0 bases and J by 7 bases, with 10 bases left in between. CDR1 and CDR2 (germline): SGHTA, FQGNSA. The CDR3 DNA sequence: TGTGCCAGCAGCTTAGCGGGGCTAAAGAATGAGCAGTTCTTC. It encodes CASSLAGLKNEQFF.